A selection of T cell receptor beta chains follows, all from one sample in a study of T cells in Graves' hyperthyroidism and ophthalmopathy. TCRdb ran MiXCR on the multiplex PCR reads and lists one entry per CDR3 protein. The sample contains around 370,000 distinct CDR3 sequences, roughly 20% of which appear only once. Sequenced material: blood. Source of these receptors: a man aged 18 to 30 with Graves' ophthalmopathy. Each CDR3 is given with its conserved first and last residue. For some rows the clone size is stated as once, few or many, or as a class when expanded; others skip it.

few	TRBJ2-2	TRBV3-1	CASSYLSRQRTGGTGELFF
NA	TRBJ1-3	TRBV5-1	CASSSGPGNTIYF
many	TRBJ1-1	TRBV7-9	CASSQYLRGTGGNTEAFF
few	TRBJ2-1	TRBV13	CASSPGVNEQFF
NA	TRBJ1-1	TRBV29-1	CSFSWQPNTEAFF
many	TRBJ1-1	TRBV5-1	CASRAAGRTEAFF
many	TRBJ1-1	TRBV20-1	CSARGLWDTEAFF
many	TRBJ1-4	TRBV6-2/TRBV6-3	CASSYSRRGPNEKLFF
many	TRBJ1-2	TRBV27	CASSLARGTYGYTF
NA	TRBJ2-6	TRBV9	CASSVVSGANVLTF
few	TRBJ2-3	TRBV29-1	CSVTGTTAGTQYF
NA	TRBJ2-7	TRBV25-1	CASRAGGHYEQYF
NA	TRBJ2-7	TRBV4-1	CASSQELYGTYEQYF
NA	TRBJ1-2	TRBV5-6	CASSWDRGDYGYTF
many	TRBJ1-2	TRBV3-1	CASSQRDISGYTF
NA	TRBJ2-1	TRBV20-1	CSARGRGRVNEQFF
many	TRBJ1-4	TRBV7-9	CASSNSPDRGNEKLFF
few	TRBJ1-2	TRBV15	CATSRDLPYGYTF
many	TRBJ2-7	TRBV18	CASSPAIRGTTVYEQYF
many	TRBJ2-3	TRBV20-1	CSANHETDTQYF
many	TRBJ2-3	TRBV11-2	CASSLLFGADTQYF
many	TRBJ2-1	TRBV2	CASSEAASYNEQFF
NA	TRBJ1-3	TRBV9	CASSVAGSGNTIYF
few	TRBJ2-7	TRBV27	CASSRQGSTYEQYF
many	TRBJ2-3	TRBV5-1	CASNGGASTDTQYF
few	TRBJ2-7	TRBV20-1	CSVSSPWGSLSEQYF